These 6 T cell receptor beta chains came from one sample sequenced in a study of T cell responses to AZD1222 COVID-19 vaccine (dated by TCRdb to the early 2020s). This sample's time point label indicates: baseline before first vaccination. Libraries were prepared through the immunoSEQ multiplex PCR assay. The table comes from immuneACCESS by way of TCRdb, which keeps in-frame sequences with V and J called. Part of the clones is missing from these tables; in studies checked, under half for an unresolved V gene and the rest for unknown reasons. Within this sample are about 120,000 clones, with roughly nine tenths of them counted one time only. The top ten constitute over 1.5% of the sample. Sample: peripheral blood, taken on day 0 of AZD1222 vaccination. The receptors originated from an adult in good health.

Regarding this clone: Because the CDR3 is missing its conserved closing phenylalanine or tryptophan, this is likely a read error. The gene calls are TRBV6-6 and TRBJ1-1; 10 bases fit TRBD1. The V gene end was trimmed by 6 bases and the J gene end by 1 base; junction bases not matched to a gene: 5. Germline V lookup: CDR1 MNHNY, CDR2 SVGAGI (reference sequence). The CDR3 contains 15 residues. In DNA, the CDR3 is TGTGCCAGCAGAGCCGGACAGGGGGAGAACACTGAAGCTTTCCTT. Translation: CASRAGQGENTEAFL.

In this sample, this clone turned up once. V usage is TRBV20-1 and J usage is TRBJ1-3; D is unclear. Germline V lookup: CDR1 DFQATT, CDR2 SNEGSKA (reference sequence). Trimming removed 4 bases at V and 0 bases at J, with 1 base between. This CDR3 has 11 amino acids. Written as DNA, the CDR3 is TGCAGTGCTAACTCTGGAAACACCATATATTTT. Translation: CSANSGNTIYF.

The rearrangement links TRBV6-6 to TRBJ1-4; D is ambiguous. The CDR3 is 15 amino acids. Trimming shortened V by 4 bases and J by 7 bases, and 16 bases separated the two germline ends. The germline CDR1 and CDR2 sequences are MNHNY and SVGAGI (reference sequence). The CDR3 spells CASSSSSPGSEKLFF. The CDR3 bases are TGTGCCAGCAGTTCTTCCTCACCGGGGAGTGAAAAACTGTTTTTT.

V gene TRBV30 combines with J gene TRBJ2-3; D may match TRBD1 or TRBD2 (5 bases each). V lost 3 bases and J lost 5, with 15 bases in between. Germline CDR1 is GTSNPN and CDR2 is SVGIG (reference sequence). The CDR3 totals 14 residues. In DNA form, the CDR3 reads TGTGCCTGGAGGGCAAAGAGGGGCGGAGATACGCAGTATTTT. Its translation: CAWRAKRGGDTQYF. The entire variable domain, with the rest obtained from reference TRBV30 and TRBJ2-3, is as follows: SQTIHQWPATLVQPVGSPLSLECTVEGTSNPNLYWYRQAAGRGLQLLFYSVGIGQISSEVPQNLSASRPQDRQFILSSKKLLLSDSGFYLCAWRAKRGGDTQYFGPGTRLTVL.

The CDR3 protein is CASSRRDLSGYTF. Here the CDR3 DNA reads TGCGCCAGCAGCCGCAGGGACCTTTCGGGCTACACCTTC. This chain joins TRBV5-1 and TRBJ1-2; D perhaps matches TRBD1 (5 bases). The CDR3 runs 13 residues. V was trimmed by 4 bases and J by 8 bases, leaving 15 bases between them. CDR1 is SGHRS, CDR2 YFSETQ, per germline.

The CDR3 DNA reads TGTGCCAGCTCACCACTTGGGACAGGGGACTATGGCTACACCTTC. This translates into CASSPLGTGDYGYTF. The chain links TRBV18 to TRBJ1-2; 10 nucleotides line up with TRBD1. CDR1 KGHSH and CDR2 LQKENI come from the germline V gene. V was pared by 1 base and J by 3 bases, with 2 bases of the junction left unmatched. The CDR3 is 15 residues long.